This TCR beta chain was profiled in a study of graft-versus-host responses after intestinal transplantation. Overall study context: The study gave all recipients anti-thymocyte globulin induction, then tacrolimus and steroids for about 3 years. Study conclusions and caveats: Early declines in HvG clones that occurred post-transplant were associated with peak circulating GvH clone levels. Recipient-marrow GvH clones were detected, some having first appeared in ileum or blood.

The CDR3 extends over 15 amino acids. Germline CDR1 is SGHVS and CDR2 is FQNEAQ. Unmatched junction bases numbered 12, after V lost 9 bases and J lost 4 bases. A remark on this clone: The target antigen is unknown.

Repertoires were generated with immunoSEQ multiplex PCR, while TCRdb's copy carries only in-frame clones and drops some. The data show 20,000 to 30,000 clones, 70% to 90% seen once. The gene calls are TRBV7-8 and TRBJ2-1; TRBD2 matches at 7 bases. This clonotype originated in a human patient who received an intestinal transplant, so some T cells may come from the graft donor. The sample consisted of PBMCs, taken approximately 450 days after intestinal transplant. CDR3 DNA: TGTGCCAGTCGATCAGCGGGATCTTTTTACAATGAGCAGTTCTTC. It translates to CASRSAGSFYNEQFF.